Listed below are T cell receptor beta chains from one sample, sequenced in a study of CD8 T cells in ankylosing spondylitis. TCRdb recomputed calls from the 5' RACE reads with MiXCR, one row per CDR3 protein. This sample yields 300,000 to 400,000 distinct CDR3 sequences, of which 20% to 25% are seen a single time; 13% belongs to the top ten. The material sequenced was blood, either unsorted or a sorted T cell fraction (not recorded which). The source is a male donor with ankylosing spondylitis or in good health (not recorded which). The conserved cysteine and the conserved F or W are not part of the CDR3 here. Only some rows state a clone size, as once, few, many or a class for expanded clones.

V: TRBV9
length: 13
size: few
J: TRBJ2-3
CDR3: ASSEGTSGVETQY

V: TRBV7-9
length: 11
size: few
J: TRBJ1-5
CDR3: ASSLSNNQPQH

V: TRBV20-1
length: 11
size: few
J: TRBJ2-7
CDR3: SAGDRSSYEQY

V: TRBV7-9
length: 11
size: few
J: TRBJ2-7
CDR3: ASSSDTPIEQY

V: TRBV24-1
length: 14
size: .
J: TRBJ2-2
CDR3: ATSDFPSKNTGELF

V: TRBV20-1
length: 13
size: .
J: TRBJ2-7
CDR3: SAKTLLRDDYEQY

V: TRBV5-6
length: 11
size: few
J: TRBJ1-2
CDR3: ASSLMTGYGYT

V: TRBV3-1
length: 15
size: .
J: TRBJ2-2
CDR3: ACSPKGLAGNTGELF

V: TRBV10-3
length: 11
size: .
J: TRBJ2-1
CDR3: AVGTGEFNEQF

V: TRBV12-3/TRBV12-4
length: 12
size: few
J: TRBJ2-7
CDR3: ASSFGGPLYEQY

V: TRBV5-6
length: 14
size: many
J: TRBJ2-6
CDR3: ASTPDWTSGANVLT

V: TRBV11-2
length: 13
size: few
J: TRBJ2-1
CDR3: ASSRGGSGGNEQF

V: TRBV7-2
length: 14
size: .
J: TRBJ2-6
CDR3: ASSLEPISGANVLT

V: TRBV24-1
length: 15
size: few
J: TRBJ1-3
CDR3: ATSEQGPELCGNTIY

V: TRBV20-1
length: 11
size: many
J: TRBJ2-7
CDR3: SAREDRDYEQY

V: TRBV7-6
length: 13
size: few
J: TRBJ2-7
CDR3: ASSPASGGAYEQY

V: TRBV10-1
length: 13
size: .
J: TRBJ2-7
CDR3: ASSESYGGVYEQY

V: TRBV4-1
length: 12
size: few
J: TRBJ2-5
CDR3: ASSQAEDQETQY

V: TRBV4-1
length: 12
size: .
J: TRBJ2-5
CDR3: ASSHPGDQETQY

V: TRBV11-2
length: 12
size: .
J: TRBJ2-1
CDR3: ASNPVRGWGEQF

V: TRBV6-5
length: 12
size: .
J: TRBJ2-3
CDR3: ASSYYGSTDTQY

V: TRBV20-1
length: 10
size: few
J: TRBJ2-4
CDR3: SARSADRGEY

V: TRBV12-3/TRBV12-4
length: 12
size: few
J: TRBJ2-3
CDR3: ASSLRREGDTQY

V: TRBV12-3/TRBV12-4
length: 12
size: .
J: TRBJ2-7
CDR3: ASSLLAGAGEQY

V: TRBV12-3/TRBV12-4
length: 12
size: few
J: TRBJ2-3
CDR3: ASSLIGGTDTQY

V: TRBV11-2
length: 16
size: .
J: TRBJ2-3
CDR3: ASRTGTSGGAGADTQY

V: TRBV11-3
length: 13
size: few
J: TRBJ2-7
CDR3: ASSGDRAYSYEQY

V: TRBV12-3/TRBV12-4
length: 12
size: .
J: TRBJ2-3
CDR3: ASSLIVRTDTQY

V: TRBV5-6
length: 10
size: few
J: TRBJ1-2
CDR3: ASSLSSTVYT

V: TRBV7-9
length: 14
size: .
J: TRBJ2-7
CDR3: ASSLGQGLLTYEQY

V: TRBV7-3
length: 12
size: few
J: TRBJ2-3
CDR3: ASRPGGGTDTQY

V: TRBV4-2
length: 13
size: .
J: TRBJ2-1
CDR3: ASSQEGSGEGEQF

V: TRBV10-3
length: 17
size: few
J: TRBJ1-5
CDR3: ATGITGTGEVIGNQPQH

V: TRBV7-3
length: 13
size: few
J: TRBJ2-7
CDR3: ASSFYRGKGYEQY

V: TRBV20-1
length: 13
size: few
J: TRBJ2-7
CDR3: SAVKDSRPSYEQY

V: TRBV15
length: 14
size: .
J: TRBJ1-1
CDR3: ATSRVGTGEGTEAF

V: TRBV11-2
length: 14
size: few
J: TRBJ2-3
CDR3: ASSLWGTSGSDTQY

V: TRBV3-1
length: 14
size: .
J: TRBJ2-7
CDR3: ASSRNPGQGSNEQY

V: TRBV28
length: 13
size: .
J: TRBJ1-1
CDR3: ASSWTGESDTEAF

V: TRBV5-5
length: 13
size: few
J: TRBJ2-1
CDR3: ASRLAVASYNEQF

V: TRBV6-4
length: 15
size: .
J: TRBJ2-3
CDR3: ASSDPDRGYSTDTQY

V: TRBV7-9
length: 14
size: .
J: TRBJ2-5
CDR3: ASSPRDRVDQETQY

V: TRBV27
length: 12
size: few
J: TRBJ2-2
CDR3: ASSDWSGTGELF

V: TRBV29-1
length: 13
size: few
J: TRBJ2-3
CDR3: SVASSAAMVKAQY

V: TRBV12-3/TRBV12-4
length: 14
size: .
J: TRBJ2-1
CDR3: ASSSLDRGENNEQF

V: TRBV6-5
length: 13
size: few
J: TRBJ2-7
CDR3: ASSYSDSRSYEQY